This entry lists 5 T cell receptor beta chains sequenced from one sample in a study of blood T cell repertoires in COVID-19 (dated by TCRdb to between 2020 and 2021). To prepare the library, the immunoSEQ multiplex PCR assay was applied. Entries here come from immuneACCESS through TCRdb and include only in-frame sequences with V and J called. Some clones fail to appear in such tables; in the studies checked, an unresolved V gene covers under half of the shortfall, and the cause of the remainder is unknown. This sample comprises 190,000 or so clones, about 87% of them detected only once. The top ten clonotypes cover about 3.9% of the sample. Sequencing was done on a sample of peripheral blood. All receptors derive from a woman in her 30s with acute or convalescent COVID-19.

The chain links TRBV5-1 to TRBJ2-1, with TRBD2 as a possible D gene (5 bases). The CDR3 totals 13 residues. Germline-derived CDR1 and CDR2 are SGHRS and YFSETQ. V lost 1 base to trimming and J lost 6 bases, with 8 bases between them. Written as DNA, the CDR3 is TGCGCCAGCAGCTTGACTAGGATCAATGAGCAGTTCTTC. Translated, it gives CASSLTRINEQFF.

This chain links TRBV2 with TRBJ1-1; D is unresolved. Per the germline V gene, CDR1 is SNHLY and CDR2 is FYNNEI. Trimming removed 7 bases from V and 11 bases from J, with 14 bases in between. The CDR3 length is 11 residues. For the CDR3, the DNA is TGTGCCAGCATGTTTCAAGCTCTGGCTTTCTTT. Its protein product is CASMFQALAFF.

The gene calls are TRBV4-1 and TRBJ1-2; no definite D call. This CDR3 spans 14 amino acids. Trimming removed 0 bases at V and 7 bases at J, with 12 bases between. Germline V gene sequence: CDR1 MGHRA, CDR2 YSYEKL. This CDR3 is CASSQDLNFPGYTF. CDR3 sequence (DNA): TGCGCCAGCAGCCAAGATCTGAACTTTCCTGGCTACACCTTC.

The CDR3, as DNA: TGCGCCAGCAGCCCACAGAGTATTAACAATGAGCAGTTCTTC. Its translation: CASSPQSINNEQFF. This rearrangement joins TRBV5-1 to TRBJ2-1, with D unclear. The CDR3 sequence is 14 residues long. The V and J ends lost 4 bases and 5 bases respectively, with 13 bases between them. The germline CDR1 and CDR2 sequences are SGHRS and YFSETQ.

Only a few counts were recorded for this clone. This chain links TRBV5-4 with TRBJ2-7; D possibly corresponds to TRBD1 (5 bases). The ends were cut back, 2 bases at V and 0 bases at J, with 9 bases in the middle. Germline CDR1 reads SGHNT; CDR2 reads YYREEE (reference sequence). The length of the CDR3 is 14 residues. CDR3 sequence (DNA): TGTGCCAGCAGCTTTGGGGCGGCCTCCTACGAGCAGTACTTC. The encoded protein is CASSFGAASYEQYF.